The 8 T cell receptor beta chains presented below share a single source sample, sequenced in a study of blood T cell repertoires in COVID-19. Data came from immunoSEQ multiplex PCR; TCRdb stores just in-frame clones and leaves some out. The table has roughly 160,000 clones, approximately 80% seen once. The sequenced sample consisted of PBMCs or T cells enriched from blood (not recorded which). These receptor sequences come from a woman aged 55-70 years who had recovered from COVID-19.

The CDR3 reads CASSVDLGGRGGYTF. DNA for the CDR3: TGTGCCAGCAGCGTAGATCTAGGGGGACGAGGTGGCTACACCTTC. The chain links TRBV7-9 to TRBJ1-2; weak D call: TRBD1 (6 bases). The CDR3 has 15 residues. V shed 5 bases and J shed 7 bases, with 20 bases lying between them. The germline CDR1 and CDR2 sequences are SEHNR and FQNEAQ (reference sequence).

This sequence joins TRBV6-5 and TRBJ1-6, with D possibly matching TRBD1 (5 bases). The V and J ends lost 8 bases and 8 bases respectively, with 19 bases between them. From germline, CDR1 is MNHEY and CDR2 SVGAGI. There are 15 residues in the CDR3. Here the CDR3 reads CASLKENRFDSPLHF. As DNA, the CDR3 is TGTGCCAGCTTGAAGGAGAACAGGTTCGATTCACCCCTCCACTTT.

The genes are TRBV28 and TRBJ2-5, with 7 bases matching TRBD1. Per the germline V gene, CDR1 is MDHEN and CDR2 is SYDVKM. The junction had 7 bases not matched to a gene; V was cut back by 5 bases and J by 10 bases. This CDR3 contains 12 residues. The CDR3, as DNA: TGTGCCAGCAGTCCCCTACAGGGGTGCCAGTACTTC. Protein product: CASSPLQGCQYF.

The chain is built from TRBV7-8 and TRBJ2-7, with TRBD1 identical over 9 bases. The length of the CDR3 is 14 residues. The V and J ends lost 5 bases and 4 bases, in that order; junction bases with no gene match: 6. CDR1 SGHVS and CDR2 FQNEAQ come from the germline V gene. CDR3 sequence (DNA): TGTGCCAGCAGCGTACAGGGGGCAGGATACGAGCAGTACTTC. Translating it yields CASSVQGAGYEQYF.

The genes are TRBV5-1 and TRBJ1-2, with D perhaps matching TRBD1 (6 bases). CDR1 is SGHRS and CDR2 is YFSETQ in the germline V gene. Between the trimmed V and J ends, which lost 0 bases and 3 bases, there was a span of 9 bases. The CDR3 runs to 14 residues. This CDR3 is CASSLGQVHYGYTF. The CDR3 DNA sequence: TGCGCCAGCAGCTTGGGACAGGTTCACTATGGCTACACCTTC.

The rearrangement joins TRBV18 to TRBJ2-5, with D maybe TRBD1 (6 bases). CDR1 is KGHSH and CDR2 is LQKENI in the germline V gene. The CDR3 extends over 15 amino acids. V was clipped by 3 bases and J by 3 bases, with 14 bases between them. The CDR3 DNA reads TGTGCCAGCTCACCCAAGACCGGGACAAAAGAGACCCAGTACTTC. It specifies CASSPKTGTKETQYF. Based on the CDR3 plus reference TRBV18 and TRBJ2-5, the full variable domain is NAGVMQNPRHLVRRRGQEARLRCSPMKGHSHVYWYRQLPEEGLKFMVYLQKENIIDESGMPKERFSAEFPKEGPSILRIQQVVRGDSAAYFCASSPKTGTKETQYFGPGTRLLVL.

This chain uses TRBV30 with TRBJ2-6; possible D gene TRBD2, 6 bases. The CDR3 has 18 residues. Trimming stripped 5 bases from V and 4 bases from J, with 24 bases between. Looked up from germline, CDR1 is GTSNPN and CDR2 is SVGIG (reference sequence). CDR3 DNA sequence: TGTGCCTGGGGATCCCAAGCGGGTCGAGGGCGCGGGGCCAACGTCCTGACTTTC. It encodes CAWGSQAGRGRGANVLTF.

The J gene is TRBJ2-1, the V gene TRBV4-1; D is perhaps TRBD2 (5 bases). The V gene's germline CDR1 is MGHRA and CDR2 YSYEKL. This CDR3 comprises 18 residues. V was clipped by 4 bases and J by 5 bases, with 24 bases between them. CDR3 in amino acids: CASSLLALVTSGNNEQFF. The CDR3 DNA sequence: TGCGCCAGCAGCCTCTTGGCCCTGGTAACGTCGGGAAACAATGAGCAGTTCTTC.